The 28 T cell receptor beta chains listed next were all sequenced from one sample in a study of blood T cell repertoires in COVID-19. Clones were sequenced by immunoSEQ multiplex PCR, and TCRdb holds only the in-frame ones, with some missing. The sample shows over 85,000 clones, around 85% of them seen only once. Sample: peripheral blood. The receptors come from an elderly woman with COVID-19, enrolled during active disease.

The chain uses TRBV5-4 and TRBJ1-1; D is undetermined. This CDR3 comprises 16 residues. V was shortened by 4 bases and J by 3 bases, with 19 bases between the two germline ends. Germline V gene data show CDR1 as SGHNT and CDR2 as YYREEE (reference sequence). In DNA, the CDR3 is TGTGCCAGCAGCCCCTCAGGTGGCGTGTATGACACTGAAGCTTTCTTT. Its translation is CASSPSGGVYDTEAFF.

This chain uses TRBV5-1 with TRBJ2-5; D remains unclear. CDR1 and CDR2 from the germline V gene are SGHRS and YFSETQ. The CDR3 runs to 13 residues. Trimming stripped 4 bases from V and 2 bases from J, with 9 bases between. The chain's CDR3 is CASSPQQQETQYF. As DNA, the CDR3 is TGCGCCAGCAGCCCCCAACAGCAAGAGACCCAGTACTTC.

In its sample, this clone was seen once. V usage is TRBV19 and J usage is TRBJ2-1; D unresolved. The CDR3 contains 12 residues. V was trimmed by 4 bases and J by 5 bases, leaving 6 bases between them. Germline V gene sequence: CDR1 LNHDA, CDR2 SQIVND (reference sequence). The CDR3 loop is CASSTLNNEQFF. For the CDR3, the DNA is TGTGCCAGTAGTACCCTAAACAATGAGCAGTTCTTC.

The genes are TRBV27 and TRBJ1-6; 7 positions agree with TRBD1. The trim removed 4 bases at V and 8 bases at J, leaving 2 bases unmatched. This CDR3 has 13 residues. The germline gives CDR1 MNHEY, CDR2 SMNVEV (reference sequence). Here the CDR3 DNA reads TGTGCCAGCAGTTATACAGGGGATTCACCCCTCCACTTT. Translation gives CASSYTGDSPLHF.

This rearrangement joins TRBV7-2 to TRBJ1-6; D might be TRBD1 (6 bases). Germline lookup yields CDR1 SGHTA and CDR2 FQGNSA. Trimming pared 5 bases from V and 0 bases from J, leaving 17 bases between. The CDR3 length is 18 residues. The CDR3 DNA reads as TGTGCCAGCAGCCCCGTCGCCAGGGGAAGCTCCTATAATTCACCCCTCCACTTT. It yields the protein CASSPVARGSSYNSPLHF.

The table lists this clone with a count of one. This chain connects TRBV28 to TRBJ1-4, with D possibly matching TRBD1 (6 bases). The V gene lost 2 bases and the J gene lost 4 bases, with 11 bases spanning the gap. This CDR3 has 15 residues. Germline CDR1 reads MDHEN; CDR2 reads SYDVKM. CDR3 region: CASSLAGQNNEKLFF. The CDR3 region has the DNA TGTGCCAGCAGTTTAGCAGGACAGAATAATGAAAAACTGTTTTTT.

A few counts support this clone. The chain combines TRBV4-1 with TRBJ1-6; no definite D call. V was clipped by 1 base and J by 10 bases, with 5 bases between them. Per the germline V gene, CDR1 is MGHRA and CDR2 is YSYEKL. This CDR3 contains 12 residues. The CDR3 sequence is CASSQGPSPLHF. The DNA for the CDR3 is TGCGCCAGCAGCCAAGGGCCATCACCCCTCCACTTT.

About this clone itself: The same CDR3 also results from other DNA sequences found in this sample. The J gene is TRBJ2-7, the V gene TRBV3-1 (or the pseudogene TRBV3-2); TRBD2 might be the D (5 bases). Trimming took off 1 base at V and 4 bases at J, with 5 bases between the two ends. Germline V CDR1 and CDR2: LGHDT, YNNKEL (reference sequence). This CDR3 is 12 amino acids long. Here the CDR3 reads CASSQGEYEQYF. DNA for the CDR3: TGTGCCAGCAGCCAAGGGGAGTACGAGCAGTACTTC.

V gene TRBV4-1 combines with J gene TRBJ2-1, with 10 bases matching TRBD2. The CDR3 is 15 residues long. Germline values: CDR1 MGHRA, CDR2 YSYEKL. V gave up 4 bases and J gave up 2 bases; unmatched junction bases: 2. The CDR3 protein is CASSLTSGAYNEQFF. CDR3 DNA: TGCGCCAGCAGCCTTACTAGCGGGGCCTACAATGAGCAGTTCTTC.

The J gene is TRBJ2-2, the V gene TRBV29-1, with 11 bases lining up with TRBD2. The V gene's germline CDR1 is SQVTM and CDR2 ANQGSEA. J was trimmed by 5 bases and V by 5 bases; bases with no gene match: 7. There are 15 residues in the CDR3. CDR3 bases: TGCAGCGTTCCTTTAGCGGGAGGGTTAACCGGGGAGCTGTTTTTT. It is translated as CSVPLAGGLTGELFF.

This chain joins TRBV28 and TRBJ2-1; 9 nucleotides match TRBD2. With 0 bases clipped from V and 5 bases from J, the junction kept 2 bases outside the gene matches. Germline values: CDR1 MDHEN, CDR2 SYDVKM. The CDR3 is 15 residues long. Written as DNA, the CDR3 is TGTGCCAGCAGTTTATGGCCTAGCGGGAACAATGAGCAGTTCTTC. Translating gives CASSLWPSGNNEQFF.

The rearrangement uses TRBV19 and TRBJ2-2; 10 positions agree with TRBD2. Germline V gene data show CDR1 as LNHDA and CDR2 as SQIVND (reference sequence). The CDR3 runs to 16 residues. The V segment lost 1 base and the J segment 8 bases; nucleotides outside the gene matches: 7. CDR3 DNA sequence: TGTGCCAGTAGTATAGTGGCTAGCGGGAGAAGGGGGGAGCTGTTTTTT. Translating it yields CASSIVASGRRGELFF. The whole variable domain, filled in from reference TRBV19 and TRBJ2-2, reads DGGITQSPKYLFRKEGQNVTLSCEQNLNHDAMYWYRQDPGQGLRLIYYSQIVNDFQKGDIAEGYSVSREKKESFPLTVTSAQKNPTAFYLCASSIVASGRRGELFFGEGSRLTVL.

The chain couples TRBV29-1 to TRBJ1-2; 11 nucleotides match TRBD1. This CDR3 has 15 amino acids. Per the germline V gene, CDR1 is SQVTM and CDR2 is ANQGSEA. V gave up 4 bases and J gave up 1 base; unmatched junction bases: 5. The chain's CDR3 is CSVGGQGAGNYGYTF. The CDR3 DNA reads TGCAGCGTTGGCGGACAGGGGGCGGGTAACTATGGCTACACCTTC.

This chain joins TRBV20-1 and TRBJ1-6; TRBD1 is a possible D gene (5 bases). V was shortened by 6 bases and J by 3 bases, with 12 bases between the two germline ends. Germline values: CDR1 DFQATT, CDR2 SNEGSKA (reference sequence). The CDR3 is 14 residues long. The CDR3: CSASPGIYNSPLHF. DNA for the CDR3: TGCAGTGCCAGTCCAGGGATCTATAATTCACCCCTCCACTTT.

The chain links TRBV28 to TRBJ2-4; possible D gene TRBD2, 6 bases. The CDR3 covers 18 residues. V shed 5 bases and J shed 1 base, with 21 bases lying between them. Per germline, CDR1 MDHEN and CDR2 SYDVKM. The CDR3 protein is CASSRRARESLAKNIQYF. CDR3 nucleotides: TGTGCCAGCAGTCGGAGGGCCCGCGAGAGCTTGGCCAAAAACATTCAGTACTTC.

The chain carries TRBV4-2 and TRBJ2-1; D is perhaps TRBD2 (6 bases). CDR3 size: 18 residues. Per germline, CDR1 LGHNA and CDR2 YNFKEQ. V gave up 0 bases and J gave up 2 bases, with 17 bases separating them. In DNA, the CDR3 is TGTGCCAGCAGCCAAGATCTACGTCTAGCGTTAACCTACAATGAGCAGTTCTTC. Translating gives CASSQDLRLALTYNEQFF.

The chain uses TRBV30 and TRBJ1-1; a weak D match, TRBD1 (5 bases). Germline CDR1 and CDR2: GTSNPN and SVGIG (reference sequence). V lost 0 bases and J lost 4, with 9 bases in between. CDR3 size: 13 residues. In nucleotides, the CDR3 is TGTGCCTGGAGTGTACTGGGGGGCACTGAAGCTTTCTTT. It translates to CAWSVLGGTEAFF.

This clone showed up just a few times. Here the CDR3 reads CAIQNQGGTEAFF. CDR3 nucleotides: TGTGCCATCCAGAACCAGGGAGGCACTGAAGCTTTCTTT. The J gene is TRBJ1-1, the V gene TRBV10-3; possible D gene TRBD1, 5 bases. This CDR3 has 13 residues. Germline lookup yields CDR1 ENHRY and CDR2 SYGVKD. V shed 8 bases and J shed 4 bases, with 14 bases lying between them.

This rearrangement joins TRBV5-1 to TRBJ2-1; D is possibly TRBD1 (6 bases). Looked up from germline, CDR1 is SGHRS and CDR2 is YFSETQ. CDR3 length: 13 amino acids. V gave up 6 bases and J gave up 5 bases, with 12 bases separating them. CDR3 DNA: TGCGCCAGCACCCCGGGACAAAACAATGAGCAGTTCTTC. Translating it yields CASTPGQNNEQFF.

CDR3 sequence reads: CASRPSGQVQETQYF. DNA of the CDR3: TGTGCCAGCAGGCCAAGCGGCCAGGTCCAAGAGACCCAGTACTTC. V gene TRBV3-1 (or the pseudogene TRBV3-2) combines with J gene TRBJ2-5; a possible D gene is TRBD2 (5 bases). V was cut by 6 bases and J by 1 base, with 15 bases left in between. This CDR3 comprises 15 residues. Germline V lookup: CDR1 LGHDT, CDR2 YNNKEL (reference sequence).

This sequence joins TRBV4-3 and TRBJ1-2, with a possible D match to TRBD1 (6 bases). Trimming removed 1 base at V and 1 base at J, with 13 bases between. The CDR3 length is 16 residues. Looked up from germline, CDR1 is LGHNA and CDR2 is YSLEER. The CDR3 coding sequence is TGCGCCAGCAGCCAAGGTCCGGGGGGCGGTAACTATGGCTACACCTTC. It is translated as CASSQGPGGGNYGYTF.

The CDR3 sequence: CAISGGRGTGELFF. The CDR3 region has the DNA TGTGCCATCAGCGGGGGGAGGGGCACCGGGGAGCTGTTTTTT. The chain has TRBV10-3 and TRBJ2-2; 7 bases are shared with TRBD2. The ends lost 6 bases at V and 4 bases at J; junction bases unmatched: 5. Germline values: CDR1 ENHRY, CDR2 SYGVKD. The CDR3 consists of 14 residues.

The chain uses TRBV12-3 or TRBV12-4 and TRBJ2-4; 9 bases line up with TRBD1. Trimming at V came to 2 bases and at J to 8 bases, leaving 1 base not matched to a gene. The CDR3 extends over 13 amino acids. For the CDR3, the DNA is TGTGCCAGCAGTTTAACAGGGGGCTACATTCAGTACTTC. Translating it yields CASSLTGGYIQYF.

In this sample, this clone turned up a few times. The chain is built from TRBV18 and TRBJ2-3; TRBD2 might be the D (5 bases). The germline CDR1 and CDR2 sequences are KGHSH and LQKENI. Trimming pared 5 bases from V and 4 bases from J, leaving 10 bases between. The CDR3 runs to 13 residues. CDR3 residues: CASSATGADTQYF. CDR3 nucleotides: TGTGCCAGCTCAGCCACCGGGGCAGATACGCAGTATTTT.

CDR3 nucleotide sequence: TGTGCCACCAGCAGAGAGCGACTAACCCAATACTCCTACAATGAGCAGTTCTTC. It specifies CATSRERLTQYSYNEQFF. The chain links TRBV15 to TRBJ2-1; possible D gene TRBD2, 5 bases. V lost 0 bases, J lost 0 bases, and 15 bases lay in between. The CDR3 sequence is 18 residues long. Germline assignment: CDR1 LNHNV and CDR2 YYDKDF (reference sequence).

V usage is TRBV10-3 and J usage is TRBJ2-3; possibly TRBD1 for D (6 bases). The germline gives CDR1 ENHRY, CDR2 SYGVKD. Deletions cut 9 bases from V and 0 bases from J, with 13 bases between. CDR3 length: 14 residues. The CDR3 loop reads CAISGQTSTDTQYF. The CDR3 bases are TGTGCCATATCGGGACAAACTAGCACAGATACGCAGTATTTT.

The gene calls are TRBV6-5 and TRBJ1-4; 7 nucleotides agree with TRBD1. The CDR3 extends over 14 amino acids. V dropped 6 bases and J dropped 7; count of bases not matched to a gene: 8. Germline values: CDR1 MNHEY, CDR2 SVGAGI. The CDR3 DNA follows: TGTGCCAGCAGACAAAGGGGGCCGGGTGAAAAACTGTTTTTT. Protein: CASRQRGPGEKLFF.

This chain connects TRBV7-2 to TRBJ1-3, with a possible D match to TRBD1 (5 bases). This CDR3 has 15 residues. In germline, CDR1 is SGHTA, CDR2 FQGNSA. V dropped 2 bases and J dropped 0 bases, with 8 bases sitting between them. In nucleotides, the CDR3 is TGTGCCAGCAGCTTAAGGGGCGACTCTGGAAACACCATATATTTT. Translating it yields CASSLRGDSGNTIYF.